These 7 T cell receptor beta chains share one sample of origin, sequenced in a study of blood T cell repertoires in COVID-19. Method: immunoSEQ multiplex PCR; TCRdb's copy keeps in-frame clones and lacks some. The table includes over 100,000 clones, roughly 84% detected once. Sequencing used peripheral blood. These receptors came from a woman between 50 and 59 years old with acute or convalescent COVID-19.

The table lists this clone with a count of one. V gene TRBV19 combines with J gene TRBJ1-1; D is perhaps TRBD1 (5 bases). Trimming cost V 5 bases and J 1 base, with 17 bases left between them. Germline loops: CDR1 LNHDA, CDR2 SQIVND (reference sequence). This CDR3 is 16 amino acids long. The CDR3 sequence is CASSAIPGLKNTEAFF. The CDR3 DNA reads as TGTGCCAGTAGTGCAATTCCGGGACTGAAGAACACTGAAGCTTTCTTT.

This sequence joins TRBV28 and TRBJ1-2, with 8 bases identical to TRBD1. CDR1 is MDHEN and CDR2 is SYDVKM in the germline V gene. The CDR3 is 13 amino acids. J lost 8 bases, V lost 5 bases, and 7 bases had no gene match. DNA for the CDR3: TGTGCCAGCAGTCCCCGGACAGGGTACGGCTACACCTTC. This translates into CASSPRTGYGYTF.

The CDR3, as DNA: TGTGCCAGCAGTGCGACGACAAGCCCTCGGCAGTATTTT. Protein: CASSATTSPRQYF. V usage is TRBV2 and J usage is TRBJ2-3; D uncertain. V lost 4 bases and J 11 bases, leaving 16 bases between the germline ends. This CDR3 has 13 residues. CDR1 is SNHLY, CDR2 FYNNEI, per germline.

The rearrangement joins TRBV7-2 to TRBJ1-1, with D unclear. Germline CDR1 reads SGHTA; CDR2 reads FQGNSA. CDR3 size: 14 residues. With 2 bases removed from V and 5 bases from J, the gap between germline ends came to 12 bases. In DNA, the CDR3 is TGTGCCAGCAGCTTAAGGTGGGCGGGGACTGAAGCTTTCTTT. It translates to CASSLRWAGTEAFF.

This clone was detected a few times. J is TRBJ1-2 and V is TRBV24-1, with 8 bases that match TRBD1. Germline V gives CDR1 KGHDR, CDR2 SFDVKD. The CDR3 consists of 13 residues. Germline trimming cut 4 bases from V and 8 bases from J; bases unmatched to any gene: 5. The CDR3 nucleotides read TGTGCCACCAGTGACCGGACAGGGATCGGCTACACCTTC. Its protein product is CATSDRTGIGYTF.

This clone was counted once. The V gene is TRBV28, the J gene TRBJ2-7; 10 bases align to TRBD1. This CDR3 is built from 15 residues. Germline CDR1 is MDHEN and CDR2 is SYDVKM. V lost 6 bases and J lost 2; bases outside the gene matches: 7. CDR3 residues: CASRGGQGTTYEQYF. The CDR3 DNA is TGTGCCAGCAGGGGGGGACAGGGGACGACCTACGAGCAGTACTTC.

This clone has more than one count but fewer than ten. The chain couples TRBV3-1 (or the pseudogene TRBV3-2) to TRBJ2-3; 8 bases are a match to TRBD2. Losses at the gene ends were 2 bases for V and 3 bases for J; bases not matched to a gene: 4. Germline lookup yields CDR1 LGHDT and CDR2 YNNKEL (reference sequence). The CDR3 totals 15 residues. The CDR3 DNA reads as TGTGCCAGCAGCCAACAACCTAGCGGGACAGATACGCAGTATTTT. This encodes CASSQQPSGTDTQYF.